These T cell receptor beta chains were read from a single sample in a study of cytotoxic CD8 clonotypes in ibrutinib-treated CLL. Generated by immunoSEQ multiplex PCR, the TCRdb table keeps only in-frame clones and is missing some. The table has roughly 300,000 clones, roughly four fifths seen once; the top ten hold roughly 5%. The sequencing used PBMCs, collected at disease progression, from a patient treated with ibrutinib. All receptors come from a human donor with chronic lymphocytic leukemia. CDR3s include the opening cysteine and the closing phenylalanine or tryptophan. The order of the fields is V gene, clone size, J gene, D gene, CDR3 DNA, CDR3 protein. D genes are given only for firm matches. Where a row states a size, it is once, few, many or the class of an expanded clone; other rows omit it.

TRBV2	NA	TRBJ2-7	TRBD2	TGTGCCAGCAGCGGGCGGGGGGGCTATCACTCCTACGAGCAGTACTTC	CASSGRGGYHSYEQYF
TRBV6-5	once	TRBJ2-5	TRBD2	TGTGCCAGCAGTTACCACGAGGTGGGCGGGAGTGAGACCCAGTACTTC	CASSYHEVGGSETQYF
TRBV27	NA	TRBJ1-5	NA	TGTGCCAGCAGGCTGGGGGGGAAGGGTCAGCCCCAGCATTTT	CASRLGGKGQPQHF
TRBV7-2	few	TRBJ1-2	NA	TGTGCCAGCAGCTTAGCGGGGGCGCGATACTATGGCTACACCTTC	CASSLAGARYYGYTF
TRBV19	once	TRBJ1-1	TRBD1	TGTGCCAGTAGTAAGCCCCGGGACAGCGAGAACACTGAAGCTTTCTTT	CASSKPRDSENTEAFF
TRBV7-2	NA	TRBJ2-2	TRBD2	TGTGCCAGCAGCTTAACTGGACTAGCGGGAGTCGGGGAGCTGTTTTTT	CASSLTGLAGVGELFF
TRBV16	NA	TRBJ1-1	TRBD1	TGTGCCAGCAGCCAAGACAGGGTGAACACTGAAGCTTTCTTT	CASSQDRVNTEAFF
TRBV7-8	NA	TRBJ2-1	TRBD2	TGTGCCAGCAGCTTAGAGTCTAGCGGGAGATACAATGAGCAGTTCTTC	CASSLESSGRYNEQFF
TRBV19	NA	TRBJ1-1	NA	TGTGCCAGTAGTATCCGGACAGAGACCAACACTGAAGCTTTCTTT	CASSIRTETNTEAFF
TRBV27	NA	TRBJ2-1	NA	TGTGCCAGCAGGATTGGGGTCTACAATGAGCAGTTCTTC	CASRIGVYNEQFF
TRBV9	NA	TRBJ2-3	TRBD2	TGTGCCAGCAGCGGAGCGGGAGTTACAGATACGCAGTATTTT	CASSGAGVTDTQYF
TRBV7-2	NA	TRBJ2-2	NA	TGTGCCAGCAGCTTTAAGGGGGTGGCCGGGGAGCTGTTTTTT	CASSFKGVAGELFF
TRBV5-4	NA	TRBJ2-3	TRBD2	TGTGCCAGCAGTCTGCGGGACCGGGGGGGGCAGTATTTT	CASSLRDRGGQYF
TRBV7-9	NA	TRBJ1-6	NA	TGTGCCAGCAGCTTAGAACGACTCAACAGGTATTCACCCCTCCACTTT	CASSLERLNRYSPLHF
TRBV18	NA	TRBJ1-2	NA	TGTGCCAGCTCACCACTTGACACTAACTATGGCTACACCTTC	CASSPLDTNYGYTF
TRBV6-5	NA	TRBJ2-7	TRBD2	TGTGCCAGCAGTCCCCTAGCGGGAGTGGGCGAGCAGTACTTC	CASSPLAGVGEQYF
TRBV15	NA	TRBJ2-3	NA	TGTGCCACCAGCCAGGACTACACAGATACGCAGTATTTT	CATSQDYTDTQYF
TRBV7-8	NA	TRBJ1-1	NA	TGTGCCAGCCTTCCTTGGTCGGGACAGAACACTGAAGCTTTCTTT	CASLPWSGQNTEAFF
TRBV2	NA	TRBJ2-1	NA	TGTGCCAGCAGTGTGAGGGGAACTCTCAATGAGCAGTTCTTC	CASSVRGTLNEQFF
TRBV29-1	once	TRBJ2-7	NA	TGCAGCATTGGCCATGGGGGCTCCTACGAGCAGTACTTC	CSIGHGGSYEQYF
TRBV6-6	NA	TRBJ2-7	NA	TGTGCCAGCAGTAGGCAGGGTACCTACGAGCAGTACTTC	CASSRQGTYEQYF
TRBV28	NA	TRBJ2-7	TRBD1	TGTGCCAGCAGGGGGACAGGGGGCTACGAGCAGTACTTC	CASRGTGGYEQYF
TRBV5-4	once	TRBJ2-7	NA	TGTGCCAGCACCCCGGTTTTCGGGAGTGACTCCTACGAGCAGTACTTC	CASTPVFGSDSYEQYF
TRBV27	NA	TRBJ2-3	NA	TGTGCCAGCAGAAGGGTGCGGAACACAGATACGCAGTATTTT	CASRRVRNTDTQYF
TRBV29-1	NA	TRBJ2-1	TRBD2	TGCAGCACCACTAGCGGCCCTAGGTTGTCCTACAATGAGCAGTTCTTC	CSTTSGPRLSYNEQFF
TRBV7-9	many	TRBJ1-2	NA	TGTGCCAGCAGCTTGCTGGCAATCTCCTACACCTTC	CASSLLAISYTF
TRBV18	NA	TRBJ2-5	TRBD2	TGTGCCAGCTCGCTCGGACTAGTTCGGGAGACCCAGTACTTC	CASSLGLVRETQYF
TRBV15	few	TRBJ1-2	TRBD1	TGTGCCACCAGCCCAGACAGGGTTGGGGGCTACACCTTC	CATSPDRVGGYTF
TRBV5-1	few	TRBJ2-6	TRBD1	TGCGCCAGCAGCTCCCGGACAGGGTGGACTGGGGCCAACGTCCTGACTTTC	CASSSRTGWTGANVLTF
TRBV7-9	NA	TRBJ1-2	TRBD1	TGTGCCAGCAGCTCGGACAGGACTAACTATGGCTACACCTTC	CASSSDRTNYGYTF
TRBV18	NA	TRBJ2-5	NA	TGTGCCAGCTCACTTGCTGGACAGCAAGAGACCCAGTACTTC	CASSLAGQQETQYF
TRBV19	NA	TRBJ1-4	NA	TGTGCCAGTAGTATAGGTGGAGCGGTCGAAGGTTGGGAAAAACTGTTTTTT	CASSIGGAVEGWEKLFF
TRBV18	few	TRBJ2-1	NA	TGTGCCAGCTCACTTGGGATTTTGGGAAATGAGCAGTTCTTC	CASSLGILGNEQFF
TRBV18	NA	TRBJ2-7	TRBD2	TGTGCCAGCTCAACCCAAGGACTAGTGCCCTCCTACGAGCAGTACTTC	CASSTQGLVPSYEQYF
TRBV19	NA	TRBJ1-5	NA	TGTGCCAGTAGTATTGTATATAGCAATCAGCCCCAGCATTTT	CASSIVYSNQPQHF
TRBV19	NA	TRBJ2-3	TRBD1	TGTGCCAGTAGCATTTTGGGACAGGGGACAGATACGCAGTATTTT	CASSILGQGTDTQYF
TRBV29-1	NA	TRBJ2-7	NA	TGCAGCGTTGAAGAGGGGACCCCCTACGAGCAGTACTTC	CSVEEGTPYEQYF
TRBV7-6	NA	TRBJ2-1	TRBD2	TGTGCCAGCAGCTCCTCCCTCAGCGGGAGGGGGGACAATGAGCAGTTCTTC	CASSSSLSGRGDNEQFF
TRBV6-1	NA	TRBJ2-7	NA	TGTGCCAGCAGTCCCCTCGCCTACGAGCAGTACTTC	CASSPLAYEQYF
TRBV25-1	NA	TRBJ1-5	NA	TGTGCCAGCAGAACTACCTCTCCAGGCAATCAGCCCCAGCATTTT	CASRTTSPGNQPQHF
TRBV6-1	NA	TRBJ2-7	NA	TGTGCCAGCAGTGACAGCCCGGGACGGTACTCCTACGAGCAGTACTTC	CASSDSPGRYSYEQYF
TRBV10-3	NA	TRBJ2-7	TRBD1	TGTGCCATCAGTGAGGCGGGACAGGGGCGGAACGAGCAGTACTTC	CAISEAGQGRNEQYF
TRBV7-9	NA	TRBJ2-2	NA	TGTGCCAGCAGCCCGTTTTTACAGGGCAGCACCGGGGAGCTGTTTTTT	CASSPFLQGSTGELFF
TRBV7-2	NA	TRBJ2-7	NA	TGTGCCAGCAGCCCCTCCGGGACAAAGTACGAGCAGTACTTC	CASSPSGTKYEQYF
TRBV11-2	NA	TRBJ1-2	NA	TGTGCCAGCAGCTTAGAAGGGGCAGGGATGTATGGCTACACCTTC	CASSLEGAGMYGYTF